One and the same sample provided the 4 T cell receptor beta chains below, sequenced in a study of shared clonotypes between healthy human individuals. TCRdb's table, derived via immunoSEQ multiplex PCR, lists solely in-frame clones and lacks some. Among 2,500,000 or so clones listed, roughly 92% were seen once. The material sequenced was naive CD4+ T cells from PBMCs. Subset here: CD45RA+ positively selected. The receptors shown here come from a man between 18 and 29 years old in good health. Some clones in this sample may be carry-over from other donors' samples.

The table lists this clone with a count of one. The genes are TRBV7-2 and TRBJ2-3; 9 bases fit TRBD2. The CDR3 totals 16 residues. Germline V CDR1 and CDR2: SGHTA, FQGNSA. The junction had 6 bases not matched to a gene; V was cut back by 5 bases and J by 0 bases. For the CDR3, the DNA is TGTGCCAGCAGCCATCTACTAGCGGGCAGCACAGATACGCAGTATTTT. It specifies CASSHLLAGSTDTQYF.

The CDR3 region has the DNA TGTGCCAGCGGGGCACCGGACAGGTTGGGCTACACCTTC. Translated, it gives CASGAPDRLGYTF. The rearrangement uses TRBV6-5 and TRBJ1-2; TRBD1 aligns across 7 bases. The junction had 11 bases not matched to a gene; V was cut back by 8 bases and J by 8 bases. Germline lookup yields CDR1 MNHEY and CDR2 SVGAGI. The CDR3 totals 13 residues.

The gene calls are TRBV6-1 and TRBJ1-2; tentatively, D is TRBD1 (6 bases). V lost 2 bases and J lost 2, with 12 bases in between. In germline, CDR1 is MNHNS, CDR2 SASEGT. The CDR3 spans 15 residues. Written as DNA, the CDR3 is TGTGCCAGCAGTGAATCGGGGACAACCAACTATGGCTACACCTTC. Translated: CASSESGTTNYGYTF.

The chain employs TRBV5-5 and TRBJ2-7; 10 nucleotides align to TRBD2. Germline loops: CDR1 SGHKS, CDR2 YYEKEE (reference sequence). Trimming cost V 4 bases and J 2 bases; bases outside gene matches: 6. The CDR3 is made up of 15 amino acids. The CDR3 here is CASSVTGTSAYEQYF. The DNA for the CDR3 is TGTGCCAGCAGCGTTACCGGGACTAGCGCCTACGAGCAGTACTTC.